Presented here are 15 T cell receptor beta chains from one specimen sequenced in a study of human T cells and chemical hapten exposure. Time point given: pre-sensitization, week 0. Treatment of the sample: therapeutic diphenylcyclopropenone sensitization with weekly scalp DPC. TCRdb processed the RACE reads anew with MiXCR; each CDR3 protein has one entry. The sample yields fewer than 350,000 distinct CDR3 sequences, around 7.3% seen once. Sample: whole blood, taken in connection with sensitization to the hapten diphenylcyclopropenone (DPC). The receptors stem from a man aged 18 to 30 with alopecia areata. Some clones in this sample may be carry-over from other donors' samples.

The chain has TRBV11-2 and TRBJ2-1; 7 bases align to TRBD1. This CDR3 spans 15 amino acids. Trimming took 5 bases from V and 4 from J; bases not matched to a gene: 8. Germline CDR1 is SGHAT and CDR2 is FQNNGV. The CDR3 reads CASSPGTDNYNEQFF. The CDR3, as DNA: TGTGCCAGCAGCCCCGGGACAGACAATTACAATGAGCAGTTCTTC.

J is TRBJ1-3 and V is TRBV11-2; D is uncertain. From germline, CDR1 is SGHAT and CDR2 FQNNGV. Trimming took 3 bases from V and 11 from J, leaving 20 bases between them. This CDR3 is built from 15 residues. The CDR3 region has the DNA TGTGCCAGCAGCTTCCAAAGACCCGGACTGCCACCCATATATTTT. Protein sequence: CASSFQRPGLPPIYF.

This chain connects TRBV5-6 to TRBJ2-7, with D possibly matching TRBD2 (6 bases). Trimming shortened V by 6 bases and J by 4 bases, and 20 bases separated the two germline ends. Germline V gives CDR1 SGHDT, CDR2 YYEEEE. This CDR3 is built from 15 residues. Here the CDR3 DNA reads TGTGCCAGCAAGTCCCTCGGGAGAATCCCTTACGAGCAGTACGTC. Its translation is CASKSLGRIPYEQYV.

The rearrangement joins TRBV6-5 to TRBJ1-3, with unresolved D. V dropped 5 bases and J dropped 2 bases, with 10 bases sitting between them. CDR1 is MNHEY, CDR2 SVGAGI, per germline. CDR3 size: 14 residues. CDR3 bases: TGTGCCAGCAGTAGGAGCAGAACTGGAAACACCATATATTTT. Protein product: CASSRSRTGNTIYF.

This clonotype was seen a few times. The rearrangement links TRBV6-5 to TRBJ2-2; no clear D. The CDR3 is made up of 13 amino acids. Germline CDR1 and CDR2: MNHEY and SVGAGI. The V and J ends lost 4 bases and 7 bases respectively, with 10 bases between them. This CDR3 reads CASSSVVSGELFF. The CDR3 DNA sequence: TGTGCCAGCAGTTCCGTCGTGAGCGGGGAGCTGTTTTTT.

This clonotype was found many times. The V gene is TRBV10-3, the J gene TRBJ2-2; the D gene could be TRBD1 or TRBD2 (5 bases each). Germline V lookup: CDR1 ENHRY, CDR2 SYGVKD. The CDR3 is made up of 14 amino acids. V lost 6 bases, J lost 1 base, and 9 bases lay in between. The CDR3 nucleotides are TGTGCCATCAGGGGGGACGGGAACACCGGGGAGCTGTTTTTT. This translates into CAIRGDGNTGELFF.

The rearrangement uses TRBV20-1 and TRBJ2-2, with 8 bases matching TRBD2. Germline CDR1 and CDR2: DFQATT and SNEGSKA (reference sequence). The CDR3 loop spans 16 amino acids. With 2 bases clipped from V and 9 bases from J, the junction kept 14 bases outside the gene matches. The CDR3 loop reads CSARHPTAGALRELFF. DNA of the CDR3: TGCAGTGCTAGACATCCTACAGCGGGGGCCCTCCGGGAGCTGTTTTTT.

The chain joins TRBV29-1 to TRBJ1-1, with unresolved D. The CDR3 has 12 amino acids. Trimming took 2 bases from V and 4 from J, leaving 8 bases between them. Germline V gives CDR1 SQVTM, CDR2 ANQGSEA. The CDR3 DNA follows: TGCAGCGTTGAATACGGTGGCACTGAAGCTTTCTTT. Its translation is CSVEYGGTEAFF.

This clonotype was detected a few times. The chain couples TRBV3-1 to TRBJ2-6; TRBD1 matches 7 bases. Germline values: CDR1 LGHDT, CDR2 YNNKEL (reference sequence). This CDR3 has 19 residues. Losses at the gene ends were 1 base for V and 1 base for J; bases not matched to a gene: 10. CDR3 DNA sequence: TGTGCCAGCAGCCAAGGGCGGACAGGACAACCGTCTGGGGCCAACGTCCTGACTTTC. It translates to CASSQGRTGQPSGANVLTF. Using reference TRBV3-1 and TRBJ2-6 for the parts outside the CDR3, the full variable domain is DTAVSQTPKYLVTQMGNDKSIKCEQNLGHDTMYWYKQDSKKFLKIMFSYNNKELIINETVPNRFSPKSPDKAHLNLHINSLELGDSAVYFCASSQGRTGQPSGANVLTFGAGSRLTVL.

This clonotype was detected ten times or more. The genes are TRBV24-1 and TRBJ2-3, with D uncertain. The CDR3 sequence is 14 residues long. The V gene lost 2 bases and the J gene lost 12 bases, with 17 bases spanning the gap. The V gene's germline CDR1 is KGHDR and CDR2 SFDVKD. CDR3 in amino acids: CATSDSTSSFLQYF. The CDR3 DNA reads TGTGCCACCAGTGATTCGACATCCAGCTTCCTTCAGTATTTT.

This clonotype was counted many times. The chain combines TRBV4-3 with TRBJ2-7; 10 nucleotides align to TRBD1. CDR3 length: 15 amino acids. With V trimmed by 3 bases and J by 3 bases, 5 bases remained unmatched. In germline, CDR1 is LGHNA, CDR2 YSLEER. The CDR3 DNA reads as TGCGCCAGCAGCCAGTCGACAGGGGGCTACTACGAGCAGTACTTC. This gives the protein CASSQSTGGYYEQYF.

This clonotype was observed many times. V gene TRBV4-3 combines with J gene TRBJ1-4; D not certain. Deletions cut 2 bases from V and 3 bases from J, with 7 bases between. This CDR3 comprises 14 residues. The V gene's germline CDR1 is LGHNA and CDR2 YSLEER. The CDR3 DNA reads TGCGCCAGCAGCCAAAATCCATCTAATGAAAAACTGTTTTTT. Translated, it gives CASSQNPSNEKLFF.

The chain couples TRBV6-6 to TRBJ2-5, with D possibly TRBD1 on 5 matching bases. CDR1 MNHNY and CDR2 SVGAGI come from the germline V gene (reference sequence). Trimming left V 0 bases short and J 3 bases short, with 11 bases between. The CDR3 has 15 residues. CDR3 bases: TGTGCCAGCAGTTACTCGCTGGGGCCGGAAGAGACCCAGTACTTC. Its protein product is CASSYSLGPEETQYF.

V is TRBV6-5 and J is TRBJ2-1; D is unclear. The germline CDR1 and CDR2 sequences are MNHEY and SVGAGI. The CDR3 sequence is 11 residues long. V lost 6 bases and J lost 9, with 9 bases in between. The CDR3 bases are TGTGCCAGCAGCTCCTTAACTGAGCAGTTCTTC. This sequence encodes CASSSLTEQFF.

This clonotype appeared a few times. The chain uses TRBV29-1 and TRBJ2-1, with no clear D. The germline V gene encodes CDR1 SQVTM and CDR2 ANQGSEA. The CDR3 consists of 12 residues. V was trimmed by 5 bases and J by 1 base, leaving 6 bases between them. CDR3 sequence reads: CSVLMSYNEQFF. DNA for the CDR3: TGCAGCGTTCTAATGTCCTACAATGAGCAGTTCTTC.